Listed below are T cell receptor beta chains from one sample, sequenced in a study of Graves' ophthalmopathy and Graves' hyperthyroidism. TCRdb reprocessed the multiplex PCR reads via MiXCR and lists one record per CDR3 protein. Of about 480,000 distinct CDR3 sequences detected, 14% appear once; the ten largest clones hold about 10%. The sequencing input was blood. Every receptor here comes from a woman in her 30s with Graves' ophthalmopathy. CDR3s include the opening cysteine and the closing phenylalanine or tryptophan. The D gene is left open where the match is weak. Expanded clones get a size class; other rows say once, few or many, or leave the size out.

d_call,v_call,j_call,clone_size,cdr3_aa,cdr3_nt
-,TRBV6-2/TRBV6-3,TRBJ1-1,many,CASSSHTSRGSYTEAFF,TGTGCCAGCAGTTCCCACACCTCCAGGGGCAGTTACACTGAAGCTTTCTTT
-,TRBV7-2,TRBJ2-7,many,CASSLAASANYEQYF,TGTGCCAGCAGCTTAGCCGCGAGTGCCAACTACGAGCAGTACTTC
-,TRBV10-3,TRBJ2-2,few,CAISGSSGELFF,TGTGCCATCAGTGGTTCAAGCGGGGAGCTGTTTTTT
TRBD2,TRBV19,TRBJ2-5,many,CASSVGTSGSWETQYF,TGTGCCAGTAGCGTCGGCACTAGCGGGAGTTGGGAGACCCAGTACTTC
-,TRBV29-1,TRBJ2-7,many,CSVGDDTYEQYF,TGCAGCGTTGGGGATGATACCTACGAGCAGTACTTC
-,TRBV19,TRBJ2-7,many,CASSRHIDYEQYF,TGTGCCAGTAGTAGACACATAGACTACGAGCAGTACTTC
TRBD1,TRBV28,TRBJ1-5,many,CASSLRTGASNQPQHF,TGTGCCAGCAGTCTTAGGACAGGGGCTAGCAATCAGCCCCAGCATTTT
TRBD1,TRBV12-5,TRBJ1-2,many,CASGLGQGDYGYTF,TGTGCTAGTGGTTTAGGACAGGGAGACTATGGCTACACCTTC
TRBD2,TRBV19,TRBJ2-5,-,CASSIDPGGPQYF,TGTGCCAGTAGTATAGATCCGGGGGGGCCCCAGTACTTC
-,TRBV6-1,TRBJ1-6,many,CASSPGDYNSPLHF,TGTGCCAGCAGCCCTGGGGACTATAATTCACCCCTCCACTTT
-,TRBV20-1,TRBJ2-7,once,CSAPTAGGEPYEQYF,TGCAGTGCCCCCACGGCCGGCGGGGAACCCTACGAGCAGTACTTC